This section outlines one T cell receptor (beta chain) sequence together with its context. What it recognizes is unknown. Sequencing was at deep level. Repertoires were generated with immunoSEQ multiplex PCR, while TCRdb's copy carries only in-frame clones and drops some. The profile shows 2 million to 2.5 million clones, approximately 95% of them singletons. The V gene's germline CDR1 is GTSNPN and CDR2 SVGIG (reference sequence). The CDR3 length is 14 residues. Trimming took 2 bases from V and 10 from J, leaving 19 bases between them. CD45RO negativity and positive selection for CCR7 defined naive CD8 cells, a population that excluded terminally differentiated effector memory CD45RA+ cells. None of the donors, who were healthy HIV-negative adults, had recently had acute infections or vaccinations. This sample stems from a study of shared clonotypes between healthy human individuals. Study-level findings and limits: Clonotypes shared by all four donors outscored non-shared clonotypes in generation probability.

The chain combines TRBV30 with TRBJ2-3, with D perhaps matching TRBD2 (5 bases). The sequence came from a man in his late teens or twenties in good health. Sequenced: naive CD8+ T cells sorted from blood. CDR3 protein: CAWSTSGMGVPQYF. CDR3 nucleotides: TGTGCCTGGAGTACCAGCGGTATGGGAGTACCGCAGTATTTT.